This T cell receptor (beta chain) was identified during a study of blood T cell repertoires in COVID-19. Repertoires were generated with immunoSEQ multiplex PCR, while TCRdb's copy carries only in-frame clones and drops some. This sample yields roughly 230,000 clones, of which under 90% are seen a single time; around 3.5% belongs to the top ten. In regard to this clone: Distinct nucleotide sequences in the sample also encode this CDR3.

This receptor was identified in a woman older than 75 with acute or convalescent COVID-19. The sequenced sample was peripheral blood.

The CDR3 DNA sequence: TGTGCCAGCAGCTTAGACAGGGGAAATTCACCCCTCCACTTT. Encoded protein: CASSLDRGNSPLHF. The J gene is TRBJ1-6, the V gene TRBV7-2, with 7 bases matching TRBD1. The CDR3 is 14 residues long. With V trimmed by 1 base and J by 7 bases, 1 base remained unmatched. Germline V gene data show CDR1 as SGHTA and CDR2 as FQGNSA.